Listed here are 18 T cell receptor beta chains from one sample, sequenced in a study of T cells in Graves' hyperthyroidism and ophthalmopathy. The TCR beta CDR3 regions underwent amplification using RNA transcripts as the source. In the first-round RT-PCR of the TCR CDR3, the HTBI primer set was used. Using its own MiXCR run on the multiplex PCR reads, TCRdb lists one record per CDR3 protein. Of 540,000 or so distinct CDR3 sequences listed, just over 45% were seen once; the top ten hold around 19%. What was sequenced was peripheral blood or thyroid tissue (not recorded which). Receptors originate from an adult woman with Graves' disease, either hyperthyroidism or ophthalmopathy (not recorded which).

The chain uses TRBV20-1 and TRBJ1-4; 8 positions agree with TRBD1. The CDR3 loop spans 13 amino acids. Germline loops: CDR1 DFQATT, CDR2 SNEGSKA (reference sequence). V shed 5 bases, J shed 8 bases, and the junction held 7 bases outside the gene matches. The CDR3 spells CSASDRGSEKLFF. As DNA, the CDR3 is TGCAGTGCTTCAGACAGGGGATCAGAAAAACTGTTTTTT.

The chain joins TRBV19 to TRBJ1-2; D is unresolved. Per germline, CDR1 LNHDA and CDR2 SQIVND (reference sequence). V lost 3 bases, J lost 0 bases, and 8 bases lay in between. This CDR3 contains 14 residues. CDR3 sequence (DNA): TGTGCCAGTAGTATGCTCAAAGCTAACTATGGCTACACCTTC. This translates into CASSMLKANYGYTF.

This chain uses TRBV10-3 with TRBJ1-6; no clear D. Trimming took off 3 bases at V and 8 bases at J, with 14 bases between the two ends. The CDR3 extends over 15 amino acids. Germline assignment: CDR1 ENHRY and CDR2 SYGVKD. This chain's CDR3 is CAISDGRRLDSPLHF. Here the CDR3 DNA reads TGTGCCATCAGTGATGGGAGGAGACTAGATTCACCCCTCCACTTT.

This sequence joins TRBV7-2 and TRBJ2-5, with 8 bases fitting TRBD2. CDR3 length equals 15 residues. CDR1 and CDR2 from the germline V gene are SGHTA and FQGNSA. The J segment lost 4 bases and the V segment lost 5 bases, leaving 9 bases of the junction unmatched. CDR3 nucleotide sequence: TGTGCCAGCAGCCAAGCGGGGGCTTTAGCAGAGACCCAGTACTTC. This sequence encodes CASSQAGALAETQYF.

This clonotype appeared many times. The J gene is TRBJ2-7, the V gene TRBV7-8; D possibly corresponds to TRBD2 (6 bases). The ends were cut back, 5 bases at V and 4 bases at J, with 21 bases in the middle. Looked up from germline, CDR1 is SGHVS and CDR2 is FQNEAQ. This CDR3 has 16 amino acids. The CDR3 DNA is TGTGCCAGCAGCGACCGCGGGGCCCCTGGAAAGTACGAGCAGTACTTC. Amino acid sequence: CASSDRGAPGKYEQYF.

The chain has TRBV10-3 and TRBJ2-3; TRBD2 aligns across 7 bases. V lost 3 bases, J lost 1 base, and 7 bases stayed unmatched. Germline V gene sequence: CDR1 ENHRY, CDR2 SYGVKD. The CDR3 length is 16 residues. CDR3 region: CAISEGTKLGTDTQYF. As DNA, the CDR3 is TGTGCCATCAGTGAAGGGACTAAACTCGGCACAGATACGCAGTATTTT.

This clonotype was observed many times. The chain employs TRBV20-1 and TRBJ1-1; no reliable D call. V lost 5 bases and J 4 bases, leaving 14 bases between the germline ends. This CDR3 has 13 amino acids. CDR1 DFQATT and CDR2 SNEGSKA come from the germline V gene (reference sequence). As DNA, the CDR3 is TGCAGTGCTTGGACGGGAACGGGCACTGAAGCTTTCTTT. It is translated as CSAWTGTGTEAFF.

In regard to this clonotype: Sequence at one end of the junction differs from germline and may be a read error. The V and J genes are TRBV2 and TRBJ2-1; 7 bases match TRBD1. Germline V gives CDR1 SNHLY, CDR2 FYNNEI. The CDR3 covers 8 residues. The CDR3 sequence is CANLDRSF. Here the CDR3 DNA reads TGTGCCAACCTGGACAGGTCGTTC.

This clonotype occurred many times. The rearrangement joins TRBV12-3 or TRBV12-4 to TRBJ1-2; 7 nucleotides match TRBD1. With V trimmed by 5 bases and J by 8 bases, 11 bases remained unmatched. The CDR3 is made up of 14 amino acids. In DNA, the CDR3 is TGTGCCAGCAGTAGGATAGGGACAGTTGTCGGCTACACCTTC. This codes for CASSRIGTVVGYTF.

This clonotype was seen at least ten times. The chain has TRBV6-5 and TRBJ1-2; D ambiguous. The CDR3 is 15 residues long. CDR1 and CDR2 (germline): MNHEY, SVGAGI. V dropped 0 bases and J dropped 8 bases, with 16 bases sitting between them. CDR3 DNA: TGTGCCAGCAGTTACTCAGCTGGCGGGTCGAGGGGCTACACCTTC. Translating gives CASSYSAGGSRGYTF.

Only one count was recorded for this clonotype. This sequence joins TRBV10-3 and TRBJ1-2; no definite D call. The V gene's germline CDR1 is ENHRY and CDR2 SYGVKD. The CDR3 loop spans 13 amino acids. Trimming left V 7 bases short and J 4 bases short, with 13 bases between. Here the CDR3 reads CAINKADLYGYTF. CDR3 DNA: TGTGCCATCAATAAAGCGGACCTCTATGGCTACACCTTC.

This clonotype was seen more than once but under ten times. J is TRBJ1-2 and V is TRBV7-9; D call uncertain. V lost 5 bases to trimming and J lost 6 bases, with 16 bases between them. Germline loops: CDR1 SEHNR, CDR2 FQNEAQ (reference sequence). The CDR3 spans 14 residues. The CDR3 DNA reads TGTGCCAGCAGCGACCTCACAGTACACCATGGCTACACCTTC. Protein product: CASSDLTVHHGYTF.

The CDR3 bases are TGTGCCAGCAGCTTAGCGCTCGGGGCTGAAGCTTTCTTT. Protein: CASSLALGAEAFF. The chain recombines TRBV7-9 with TRBJ1-1; D gene ambiguous. From germline, CDR1 is SEHNR and CDR2 FQNEAQ (reference sequence). The CDR3 contains 13 residues. V was pared by 0 bases and J by 6 bases, with 8 bases between.

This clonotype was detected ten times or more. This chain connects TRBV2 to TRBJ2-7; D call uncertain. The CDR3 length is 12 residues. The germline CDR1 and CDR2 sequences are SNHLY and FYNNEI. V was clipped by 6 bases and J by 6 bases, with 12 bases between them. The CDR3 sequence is CASSDLRSEQYF. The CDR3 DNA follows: TGTGCCAGCAGCGACTTAAGGTCCGAGCAGTACTTC. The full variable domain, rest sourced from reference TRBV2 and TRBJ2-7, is EPEVTQTPSHQVTQMGQEVILRCVPISNHLYFYWYRQILGQKVEFLVSFYNNEISEKSEIFDDQFSVERPDGSNFTLKIRSTKLEDSAMYFCASSDLRSEQYFGPGTRLTVT.

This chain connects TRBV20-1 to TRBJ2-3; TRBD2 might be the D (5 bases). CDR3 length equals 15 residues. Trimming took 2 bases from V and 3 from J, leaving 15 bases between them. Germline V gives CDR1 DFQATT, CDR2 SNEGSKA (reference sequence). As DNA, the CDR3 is TGCAGTGCTAGAAGCGGCGGGCCAAGGACAGATACGCAGTATTTT. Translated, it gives CSARSGGPRTDTQYF.

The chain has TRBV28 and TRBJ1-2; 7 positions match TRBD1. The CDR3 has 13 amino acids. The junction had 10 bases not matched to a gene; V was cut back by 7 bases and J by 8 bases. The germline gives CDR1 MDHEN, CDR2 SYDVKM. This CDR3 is CASNRAGTAGYTF. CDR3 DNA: TGTGCCAGCAATCGGGCGGGGACAGCGGGCTACACCTTC.

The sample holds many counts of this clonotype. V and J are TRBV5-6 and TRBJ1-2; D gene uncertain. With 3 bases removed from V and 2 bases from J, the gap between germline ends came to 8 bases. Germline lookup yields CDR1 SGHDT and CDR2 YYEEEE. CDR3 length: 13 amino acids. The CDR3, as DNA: TGTGCCAGCAGCTGGACTGGGAACTATGGCTACACCTTC. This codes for CASSWTGNYGYTF.

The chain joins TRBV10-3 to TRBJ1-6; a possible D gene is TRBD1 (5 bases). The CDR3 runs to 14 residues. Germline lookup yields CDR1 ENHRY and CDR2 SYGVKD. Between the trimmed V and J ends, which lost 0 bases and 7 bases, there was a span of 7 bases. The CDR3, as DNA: TGTGCCATCAGTGAGTCCGGGGGAAATTCACCCCTCCACTTT. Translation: CAISESGGNSPLHF.